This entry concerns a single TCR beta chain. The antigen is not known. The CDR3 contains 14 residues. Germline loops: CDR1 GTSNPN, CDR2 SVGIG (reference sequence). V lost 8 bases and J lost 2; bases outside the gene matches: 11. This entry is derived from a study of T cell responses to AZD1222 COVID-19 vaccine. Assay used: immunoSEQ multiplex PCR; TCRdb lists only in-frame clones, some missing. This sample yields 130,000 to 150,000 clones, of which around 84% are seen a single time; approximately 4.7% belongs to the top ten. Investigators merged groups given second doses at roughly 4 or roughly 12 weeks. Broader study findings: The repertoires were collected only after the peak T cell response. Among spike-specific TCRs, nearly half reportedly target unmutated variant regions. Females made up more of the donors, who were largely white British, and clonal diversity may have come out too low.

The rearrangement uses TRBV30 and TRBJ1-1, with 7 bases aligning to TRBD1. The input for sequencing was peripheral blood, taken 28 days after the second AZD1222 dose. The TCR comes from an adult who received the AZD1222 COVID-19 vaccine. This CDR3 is CALYGRGLNTEAFF. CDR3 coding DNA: TGTGCCCTTTACGGAAGGGGGCTAAACACTGAAGCTTTCTTT.